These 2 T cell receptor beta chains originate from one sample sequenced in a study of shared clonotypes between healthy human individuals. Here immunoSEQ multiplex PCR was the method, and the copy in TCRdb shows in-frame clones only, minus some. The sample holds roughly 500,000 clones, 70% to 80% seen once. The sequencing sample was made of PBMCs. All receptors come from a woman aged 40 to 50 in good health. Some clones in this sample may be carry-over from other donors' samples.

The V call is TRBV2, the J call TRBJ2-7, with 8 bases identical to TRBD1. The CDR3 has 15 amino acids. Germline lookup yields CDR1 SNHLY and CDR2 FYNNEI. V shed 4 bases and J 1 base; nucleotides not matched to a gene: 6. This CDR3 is CASSAGTGLSYEQYF. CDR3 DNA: TGTGCCAGCAGTGCGGGGACAGGCCTTTCCTACGAGCAGTACTTC.

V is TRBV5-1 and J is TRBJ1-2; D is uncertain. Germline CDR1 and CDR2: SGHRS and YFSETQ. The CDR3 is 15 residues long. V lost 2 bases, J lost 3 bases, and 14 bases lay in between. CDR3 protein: CASSLDPGAYYGYTF. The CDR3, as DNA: TGCGCCAGCAGCTTAGACCCGGGTGCATACTATGGCTACACCTTC.